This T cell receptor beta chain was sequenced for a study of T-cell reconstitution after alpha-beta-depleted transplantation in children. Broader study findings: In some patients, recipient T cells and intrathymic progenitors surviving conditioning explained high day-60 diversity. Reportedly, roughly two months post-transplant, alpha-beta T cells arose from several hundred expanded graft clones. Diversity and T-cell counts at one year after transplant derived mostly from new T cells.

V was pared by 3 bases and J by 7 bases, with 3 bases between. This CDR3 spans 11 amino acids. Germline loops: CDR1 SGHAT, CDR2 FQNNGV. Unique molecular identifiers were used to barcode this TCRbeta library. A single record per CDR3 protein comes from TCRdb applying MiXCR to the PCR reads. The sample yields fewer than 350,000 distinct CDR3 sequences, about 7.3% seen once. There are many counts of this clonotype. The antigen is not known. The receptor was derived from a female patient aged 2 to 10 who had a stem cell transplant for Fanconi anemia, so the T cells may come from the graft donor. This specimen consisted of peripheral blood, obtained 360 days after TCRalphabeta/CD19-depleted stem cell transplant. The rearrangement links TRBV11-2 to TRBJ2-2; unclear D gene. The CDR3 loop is CASSLVGELFF. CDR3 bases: TGTGCCAGCAGCTTGGTCGGGGAGCTGTTTTTT.